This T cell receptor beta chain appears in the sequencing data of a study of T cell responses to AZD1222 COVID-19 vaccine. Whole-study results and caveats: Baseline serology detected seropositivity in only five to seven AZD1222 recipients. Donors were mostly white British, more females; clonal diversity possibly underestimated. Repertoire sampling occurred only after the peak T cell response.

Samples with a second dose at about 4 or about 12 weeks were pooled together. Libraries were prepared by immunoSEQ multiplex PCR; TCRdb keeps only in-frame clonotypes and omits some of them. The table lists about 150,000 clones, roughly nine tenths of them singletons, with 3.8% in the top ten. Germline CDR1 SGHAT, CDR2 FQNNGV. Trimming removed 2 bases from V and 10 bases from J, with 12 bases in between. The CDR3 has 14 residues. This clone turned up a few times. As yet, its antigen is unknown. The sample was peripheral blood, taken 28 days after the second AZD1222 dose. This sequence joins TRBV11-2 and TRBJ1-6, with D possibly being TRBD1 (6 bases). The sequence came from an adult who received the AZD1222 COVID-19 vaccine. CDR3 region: CASSLYREGSPLHF. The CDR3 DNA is TGTGCCAGCAGCTTATACAGGGAGGGGTCACCCCTCCACTTT.